These T cell receptor beta chains were read from a single sample in a study of shared clonotypes between healthy human individuals. The protocol was immunoSEQ multiplex PCR, while the TCRdb copy is restricted to in-frame clones and leaves out a portion. The sample has about 2 million clones, around 96% seen once; the top ten hold under 1.5%. Sequencing was carried out using naive CD8+ T cells sorted from blood. These receptors came from a man aged 18 to 30 in good health. Both conserved end residues are part of each CDR3. A D gene is named only where the DNA matches it firmly. Size tells how often a clone was seen (once, few, many) or the class of an expanded clone, and some rows leave it out.

J gene: TRBJ2-1; D gene: TRBD2; V gene: TRBV7-8; clone size: .; CDR3 protein: CASSSGGLAGLGYYNEQFF; CDR3 DNA: TGTGCCAGCAGCTCGGGGGGACTAGCGGGATTGGGATACTACAATGAGCAGTTCTTC
J gene: TRBJ2-4; D gene: .; V gene: TRBV5-1; clone size: .; CDR3 protein: CASSLASGGPLAKNIQYF; CDR3 DNA: TGCGCCAGCAGCTTGGCGTCCGGGGGGCCCTTAGCCAAAAACATTCAGTACTTC
J gene: TRBJ2-7; D gene: TRBD1; V gene: TRBV7-9; clone size: .; CDR3 protein: CASSSSTGGGYEQYF; CDR3 DNA: TGTGCCAGCAGCTCCAGCACAGGGGGCGGGTACGAGCAGTACTTC
J gene: TRBJ2-1; D gene: .; V gene: TRBV5-6; clone size: .; CDR3 protein: CASSLVANEQFF; CDR3 DNA: TGTGCCAGCAGCTTGGTTGCAAATGAGCAGTTCTTC
J gene: TRBJ1-2; D gene: TRBD1; V gene: TRBV11-2; clone size: .; CDR3 protein: CASSNNRGVGYGYTF; CDR3 DNA: TGTGCCAGCAGCAACAACAGGGGCGTAGGCTATGGCTACACCTTC
J gene: TRBJ2-7; D gene: .; V gene: TRBV5-4; clone size: once; CDR3 protein: CASSYSGAPYEQYF; CDR3 DNA: TGTGCCAGCAGCTACTCAGGTGCCCCCTACGAGCAGTACTTC
J gene: TRBJ2-7; D gene: .; V gene: TRBV4-2; clone size: .; CDR3 protein: CASSQVPGRDEQYF; CDR3 DNA: TGTGCCAGCAGCCAAGTACCAGGGCGAGACGAGCAGTACTTC
J gene: TRBJ1-5; D gene: TRBD1; V gene: TRBV28; clone size: .; CDR3 protein: CASSFQGAPNQPQHF; CDR3 DNA: TGTGCCAGCAGTTTCCAGGGGGCGCCTAATCAGCCCCAGCATTTT
J gene: TRBJ2-7; D gene: .; V gene: TRBV27; clone size: once; CDR3 protein: CASSFGVGPYEQYF; CDR3 DNA: TGTGCCAGCAGTTTCGGGGTAGGACCCTACGAGCAGTACTTC
J gene: TRBJ1-3; D gene: .; V gene: TRBV6-1; clone size: .; CDR3 protein: CASSEGGYPIYF; CDR3 DNA: TGTGCCAGCAGTGAGGGGGGGTACCCCATATATTTT
J gene: TRBJ2-5; D gene: .; V gene: TRBV7-3; clone size: .; CDR3 protein: CASSPQGLPQETQYF; CDR3 DNA: TGTGCCAGCAGCCCTCAAGGACTACCTCAAGAGACCCAGTACTTC
J gene: TRBJ2-3; D gene: TRBD2; V gene: TRBV9; clone size: .; CDR3 protein: CASSGSGTGDTQYF; CDR3 DNA: TGTGCCAGCAGTGGTAGCGGGACTGGGGATACGCAGTATTTT
J gene: TRBJ2-7; D gene: TRBD2; V gene: TRBV7-9; clone size: .; CDR3 protein: CASSLWGGEQYF; CDR3 DNA: TGTGCCAGCAGCTTATGGGGGGGCGAGCAGTACTTC
J gene: TRBJ2-7; D gene: .; V gene: TRBV6-1; clone size: .; CDR3 protein: CASSAGLGYEQYF; CDR3 DNA: TGTGCCAGCAGTGCAGGCCTGGGCTACGAGCAGTACTTC
J gene: TRBJ1-4; D gene: .; V gene: TRBV4-1; clone size: .; CDR3 protein: CASTTRQSTNEKLFF; CDR3 DNA: TGCGCCAGCACCACACGACAGTCAACTAATGAAAAACTGTTTTTT
J gene: TRBJ2-5; D gene: .; V gene: TRBV7-8; clone size: .; CDR3 protein: CASSLGPKLQETQYF; CDR3 DNA: TGTGCCAGCAGCCTCGGACCCAAACTTCAAGAGACCCAGTACTTC
J gene: TRBJ2-3; D gene: TRBD2; V gene: TRBV7-9; clone size: .; CDR3 protein: CASSLGFGGGKKDTQYF; CDR3 DNA: TGTGCCAGCAGCTTGGGCTTTGGCGGGGGGAAGAAAGATACGCAGTATTTT
J gene: TRBJ2-3; D gene: TRBD2; V gene: TRBV9; clone size: .; CDR3 protein: CASNLPQGSGSHGDTDTQYF; CDR3 DNA: TGTGCCAGCAACCTTCCCCAGGGTAGCGGGAGCCACGGGGACACAGATACGCAGTATTTT
J gene: TRBJ1-1; D gene: .; V gene: TRBV28; clone size: once; CDR3 protein: CASSLRFPGLDPAFF; CDR3 DNA: TGTGCCAGCAGTTTACGTTTCCCCGGGCTCGACCCAGCTTTCTTT
J gene: TRBJ1-1; D gene: .; V gene: TRBV11-2; clone size: .; CDR3 protein: CASSLVSVAFF; CDR3 DNA: TGTGCCAGCAGCTTAGTTTCTGTTGCTTTCTTT
J gene: TRBJ1-2; D gene: .; V gene: TRBV4-1; clone size: .; CDR3 protein: CASSHRQNYGYTF; CDR3 DNA: TGCGCCAGCAGCCATCGACAGAACTATGGCTACACCTTC
J gene: TRBJ1-2; D gene: .; V gene: TRBV5-1; clone size: .; CDR3 protein: CASSLGPQGPDGYTF; CDR3 DNA: TGCGCCAGCAGCTTGGGCCCACAGGGTCCGGATGGCTACACCTTC
J gene: TRBJ2-7; D gene: TRBD2; V gene: TRBV7-9; clone size: .; CDR3 protein: CASSPRLAPYEQYF; CDR3 DNA: TGTGCCAGCAGCCCCCGACTAGCGCCCTACGAGCAGTACTTC
J gene: TRBJ2-1; D gene: .; V gene: TRBV9; clone size: .; CDR3 protein: CASSPTMGANEQFF; CDR3 DNA: TGTGCCAGCAGCCCTACGATGGGGGCGAATGAGCAGTTCTTC
J gene: TRBJ2-7; D gene: .; V gene: TRBV5-1; clone size: .; CDR3 protein: CASSLGGFYEQYF; CDR3 DNA: TGCGCCAGCAGCTTGGGGGGGTTCTACGAGCAGTACTTC
J gene: TRBJ2-2; D gene: TRBD1; V gene: TRBV28; clone size: .; CDR3 protein: CASRGTGDTGELFF; CDR3 DNA: TGTGCCAGCAGAGGGACAGGAGACACCGGGGAGCTGTTTTTT